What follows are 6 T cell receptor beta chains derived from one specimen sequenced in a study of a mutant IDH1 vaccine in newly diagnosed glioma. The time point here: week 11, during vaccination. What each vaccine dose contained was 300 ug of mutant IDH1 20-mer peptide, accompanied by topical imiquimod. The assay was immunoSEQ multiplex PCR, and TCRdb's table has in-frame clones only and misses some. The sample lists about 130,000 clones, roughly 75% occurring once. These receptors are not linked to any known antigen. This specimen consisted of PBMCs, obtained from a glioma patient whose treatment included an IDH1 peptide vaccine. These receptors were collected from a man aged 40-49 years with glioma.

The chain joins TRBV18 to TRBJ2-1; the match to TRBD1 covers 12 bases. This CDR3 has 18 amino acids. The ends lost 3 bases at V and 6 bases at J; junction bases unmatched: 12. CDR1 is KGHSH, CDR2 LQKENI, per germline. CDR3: CASSPLGGTGGRRNEQFF. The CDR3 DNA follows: TGTGCCAGCTCACCTTTGGGCGGGACAGGGGGCCGCCGCAATGAGCAGTTCTTC.

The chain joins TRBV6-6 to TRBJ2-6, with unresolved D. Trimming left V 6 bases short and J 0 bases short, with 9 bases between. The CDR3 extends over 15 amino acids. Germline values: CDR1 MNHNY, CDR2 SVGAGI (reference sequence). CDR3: CASSGATSGANVLTF. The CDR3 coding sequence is TGTGCCAGCAGCGGAGCTACCTCTGGGGCCAACGTCCTGACTTTC.

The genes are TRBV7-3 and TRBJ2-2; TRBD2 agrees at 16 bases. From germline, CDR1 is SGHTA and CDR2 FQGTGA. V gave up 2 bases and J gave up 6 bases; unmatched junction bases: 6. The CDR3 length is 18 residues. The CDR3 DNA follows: TGTGCCAGCAGCTTATGGGGACTAGCGGGAGGGCCTGCCGGGGAGCTGTTTTTT. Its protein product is CASSLWGLAGGPAGELFF.

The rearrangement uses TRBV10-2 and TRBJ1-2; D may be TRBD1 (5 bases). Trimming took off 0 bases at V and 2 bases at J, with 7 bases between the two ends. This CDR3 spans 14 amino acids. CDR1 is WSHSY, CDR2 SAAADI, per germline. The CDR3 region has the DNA TGCGCCAGCAGTGAGTCGACAGCGAACTATGGCTACACCTTC. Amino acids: CASSESTANYGYTF.

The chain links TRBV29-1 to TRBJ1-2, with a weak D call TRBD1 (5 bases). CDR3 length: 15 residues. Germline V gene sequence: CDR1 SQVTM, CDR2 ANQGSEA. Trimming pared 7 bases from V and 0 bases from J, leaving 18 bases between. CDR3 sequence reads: CSDLDSDPSNYGYTF. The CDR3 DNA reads TGCAGCGACCTTGACAGTGACCCTTCTAACTATGGCTACACCTTC.

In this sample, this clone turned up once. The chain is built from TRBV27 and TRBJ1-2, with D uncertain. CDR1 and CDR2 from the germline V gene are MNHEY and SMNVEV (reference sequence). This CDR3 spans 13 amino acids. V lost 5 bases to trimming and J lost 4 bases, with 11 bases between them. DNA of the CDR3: TGTGCCAGCAGTACCCTCCGGGGCTATGGCTACACCTTC. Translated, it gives CASSTLRGYGYTF.